This is a list of T cell receptor beta chains from one sample in a study of tumor and adjacent non-tumor tissue in lung cancer. TCRdb independently ran MiXCR on the multiplex PCR reads; one entry per CDR3 protein. The repertoire holds more than 85,000 distinct CDR3 sequences, around 75% seen once, with around 37% in the top ten. Sequencing was carried out using lung tumor tissue. The receptor source for this set is a woman in her sixties with non-small cell lung cancer. Both conserved end residues are trimmed from each CDR3. The order of the fields is V gene, CDR3 protein.

TRBV20-1	SAPRSSYEQY
TRBV12-3/TRBV12-4	ASSFSPSGSKETQY
TRBV4-2	ASSPEGFSYNEQL
TRBV20-1	SALGLAEEQF
TRBV19	ASSIGFGEQY
TRBV11-2	ASRDRGQPQH
TRBV4-3	AISHLRGDGANVLT
TRBV5-6	ASSPRDSLPFVLF
TRBV20-1	GARPGGNSYEQY
TRBV11-2	ASGLGTWGTDKQN
TRBV12-3/TRBV12-4	ASTYLGGNKEQS
TRBV11-2	ASSRNSINRQY
TRBV20-1	SARVGGGQETQY
TRBV14	ANSQKVWTGAYEQY
TRBV6-1	PSNDWNRPYEQY
TRBV6-5	ASRGFSSGITIY
TRBV5-1	ASSFGIAGVADTQY
TRBV28	ASLSRGGGAPNYGYT
TRBV6-5	ASSYRRDRGFI
TRBV6-1	ASSDTGYYGYT
TRBV6-2/TRBV6-3	ASSYLGTWSNEKLF
TRBV11-3	ASSPKVNTETF
TRBV20-1	SAWAGGIAGGPPIYNEQF
TRBV11-2	TSSLDPGALPLH
TRBV6-2/TRBV6-3	GSSPYRVKNIQY
TRBV6-1	ASIDWGGPSVAF
TRBV7-8	ARGGGRAAEQY
TRBV28	ASSPSGTGLDEQY
TRBV28	TSTPERFWETQY
TRBV12-3/TRBV12-4	TSSPDRGTTGANVLT
TRBV7-9	ASSFREGGSDTQY
TRBV29-1	SVDGGTRDTQY
TRBV5-4	ASSYRGSLLH
TRBV20-1	NASSRGKRVKNIQY
TRBV11-2	ASSISGSTGGLHSPLH
TRBV11-2	ASSLGPGQSTDTQY
TRBV6-2/TRBV6-3	ASSSVENNEQF
TRBV11-3	ASSLGQGIQETRY
TRBV11-2	ASSGLKEAKRNIHY
TRBV6-2/TRBV6-3	ASSPPLSWKTQY
TRBV7-8	ASSSRDRGGQPQH
TRBV20-1	SISAGSQPQH
TRBV6-6	ASSYSYVEQY
TRBV11-3	ASRSNQGDTQY
TRBV10-1	AIYLGAGGLTEAF
TRBV11-2	VSSLLNTGELF
TRBV11-2	TSSLLLAAHNGELF
TRBV11-3	ASSLMGHGDGF
TRBV11-2	ASSSTGTGGETQN
TRBV12-3/TRBV12-4	ASRPGGAVDEQY
TRBV5-5	ANSFGQVVAKNIQY
TRBV11-1	ANSQTKETQN